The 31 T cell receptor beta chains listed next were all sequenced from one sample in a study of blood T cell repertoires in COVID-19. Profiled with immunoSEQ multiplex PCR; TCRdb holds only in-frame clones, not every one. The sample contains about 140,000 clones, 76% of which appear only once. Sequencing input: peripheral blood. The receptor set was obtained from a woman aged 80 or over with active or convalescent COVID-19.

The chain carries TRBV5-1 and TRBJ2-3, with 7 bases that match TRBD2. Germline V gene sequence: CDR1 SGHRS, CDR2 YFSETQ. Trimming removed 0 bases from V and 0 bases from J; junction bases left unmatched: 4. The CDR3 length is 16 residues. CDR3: CASSLAGGVSTDTQYF. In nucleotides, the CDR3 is TGCGCCAGCAGCTTGGCGGGGGGAGTTAGCACAGATACGCAGTATTTT. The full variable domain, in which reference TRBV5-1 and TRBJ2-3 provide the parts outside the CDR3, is KAGVTQTPRYLIKTRGQQVTLSCSPISGHRSVSWYQQTPGQGLQFLFEYFSETQRNKGNFPGRFSGRQFSNSRSEMNVSTLELGDSALYLCASSLAGGVSTDTQYFGPGTRLTVL.

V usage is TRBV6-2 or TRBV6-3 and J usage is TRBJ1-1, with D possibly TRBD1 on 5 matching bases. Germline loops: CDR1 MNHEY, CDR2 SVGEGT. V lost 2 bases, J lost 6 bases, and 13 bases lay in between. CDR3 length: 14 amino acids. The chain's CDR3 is CASSYTNPGAEAFF. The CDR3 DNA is TGTGCCAGCAGTTACACCAACCCGGGGGCTGAAGCTTTCTTT.

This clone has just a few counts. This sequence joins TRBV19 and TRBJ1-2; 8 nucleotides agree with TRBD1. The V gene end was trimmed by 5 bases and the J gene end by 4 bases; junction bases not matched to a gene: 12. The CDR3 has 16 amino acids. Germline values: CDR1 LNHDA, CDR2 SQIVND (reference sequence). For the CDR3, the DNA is TGTGCCAGTAGTGTCAGTACAGGGGGAAAAAGCTATGGCTACACCTTC. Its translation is CASSVSTGGKSYGYTF.

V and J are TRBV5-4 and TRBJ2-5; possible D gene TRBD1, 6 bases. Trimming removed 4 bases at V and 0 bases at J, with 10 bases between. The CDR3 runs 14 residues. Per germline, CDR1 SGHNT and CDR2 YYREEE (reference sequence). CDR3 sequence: CASSPDRYQETQYF. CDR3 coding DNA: TGTGCCAGCAGCCCCGACAGGTACCAAGAGACCCAGTACTTC.

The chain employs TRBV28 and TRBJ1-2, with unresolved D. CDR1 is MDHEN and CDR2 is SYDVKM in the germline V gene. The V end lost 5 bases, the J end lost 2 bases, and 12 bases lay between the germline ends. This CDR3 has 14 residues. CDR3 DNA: TGTGCCAGCAGTCTCTTTAGCTGGAACTATGGCTACACCTTC. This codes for CASSLFSWNYGYTF.

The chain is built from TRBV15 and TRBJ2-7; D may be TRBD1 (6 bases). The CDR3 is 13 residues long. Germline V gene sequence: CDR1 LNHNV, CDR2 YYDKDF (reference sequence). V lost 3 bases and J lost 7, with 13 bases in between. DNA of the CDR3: TGTGCCACCAGCAGTGAAGGGGGTGGTGAGCAGTACTTC. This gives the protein CATSSEGGGEQYF.

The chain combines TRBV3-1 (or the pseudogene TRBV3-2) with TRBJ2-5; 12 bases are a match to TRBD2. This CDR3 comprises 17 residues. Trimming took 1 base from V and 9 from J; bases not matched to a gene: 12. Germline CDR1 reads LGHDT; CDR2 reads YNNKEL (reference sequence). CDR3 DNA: TGTGCCAGCAGCCAAGGGAACGGACTAGCGGGACCATGGGCCCAGTACTTC. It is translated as CASSQGNGLAGPWAQYF.

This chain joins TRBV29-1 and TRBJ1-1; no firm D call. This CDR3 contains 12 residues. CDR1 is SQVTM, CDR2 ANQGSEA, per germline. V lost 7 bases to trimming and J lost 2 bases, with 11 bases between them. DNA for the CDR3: TGCAGCGCCGGAGGGAGCAACACTGAAGCTTTCTTT. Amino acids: CSAGGSNTEAFF.

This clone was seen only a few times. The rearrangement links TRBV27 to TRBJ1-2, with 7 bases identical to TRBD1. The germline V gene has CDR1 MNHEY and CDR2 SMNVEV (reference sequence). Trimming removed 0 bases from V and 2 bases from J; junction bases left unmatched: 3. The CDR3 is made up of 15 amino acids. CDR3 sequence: CASSLSAGGNYGYTF. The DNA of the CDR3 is TGTGCCAGCAGTTTATCAGCAGGGGGGAACTATGGCTACACCTTC.

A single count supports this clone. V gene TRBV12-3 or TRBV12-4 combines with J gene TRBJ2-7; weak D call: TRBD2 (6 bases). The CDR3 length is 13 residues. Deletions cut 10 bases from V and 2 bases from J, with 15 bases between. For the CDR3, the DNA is TGTGCCATCGGAGGGATTCGGGCCTACGAGCAGTACTTC. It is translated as CAIGGIRAYEQYF.

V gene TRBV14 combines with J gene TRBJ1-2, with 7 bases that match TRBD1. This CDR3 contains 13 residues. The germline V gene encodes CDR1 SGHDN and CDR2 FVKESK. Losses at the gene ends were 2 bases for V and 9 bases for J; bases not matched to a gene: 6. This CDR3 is CASSQTRQGSYTF. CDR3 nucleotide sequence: TGTGCCAGCAGCCAAACACGACAGGGTAGCTACACCTTC.

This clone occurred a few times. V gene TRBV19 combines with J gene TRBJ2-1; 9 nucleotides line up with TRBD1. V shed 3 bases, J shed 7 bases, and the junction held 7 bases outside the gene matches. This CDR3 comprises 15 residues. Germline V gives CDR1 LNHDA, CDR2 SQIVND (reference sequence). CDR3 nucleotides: TGTGCCAGTAGTATCGGGACAGGGTCGAGTAATGAGCAGTTCTTC. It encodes CASSIGTGSSNEQFF.

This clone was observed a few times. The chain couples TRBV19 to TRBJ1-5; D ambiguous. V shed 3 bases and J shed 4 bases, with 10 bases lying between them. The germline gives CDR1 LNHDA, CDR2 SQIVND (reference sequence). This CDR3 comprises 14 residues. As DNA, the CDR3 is TGTGCCAGTAGTATCGGCAGGTTGAATCAGCCCCAGCATTTT. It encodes CASSIGRLNQPQHF.

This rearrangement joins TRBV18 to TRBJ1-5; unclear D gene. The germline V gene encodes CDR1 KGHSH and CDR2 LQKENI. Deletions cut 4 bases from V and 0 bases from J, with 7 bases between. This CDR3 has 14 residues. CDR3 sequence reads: CASSLDFSNQPQHF. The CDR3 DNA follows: TGTGCCAGCTCACTGGACTTTAGCAATCAGCCCCAGCATTTT.

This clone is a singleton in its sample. DNA of the CDR3: TGTGCCAGCAGCTCCCTAAAGGGCAGGGTATACGAGCAGTACTTC. Amino acid sequence: CASSSLKGRVYEQYF. This chain joins TRBV11-2 and TRBJ2-7; D is possibly TRBD1 (5 bases). Trimming cost V 4 bases and J 4 bases, with 17 bases left between them. Germline loops: CDR1 SGHAT, CDR2 FQNNGV. The CDR3 is 15 residues long.

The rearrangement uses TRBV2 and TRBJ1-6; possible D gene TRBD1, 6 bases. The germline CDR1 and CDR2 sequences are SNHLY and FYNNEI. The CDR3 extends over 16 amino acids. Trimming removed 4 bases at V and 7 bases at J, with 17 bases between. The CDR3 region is CASSGPWGTSNSPLHF. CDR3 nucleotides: TGTGCCAGCAGTGGTCCATGGGGGACATCGAATTCACCCCTCCACTTT.

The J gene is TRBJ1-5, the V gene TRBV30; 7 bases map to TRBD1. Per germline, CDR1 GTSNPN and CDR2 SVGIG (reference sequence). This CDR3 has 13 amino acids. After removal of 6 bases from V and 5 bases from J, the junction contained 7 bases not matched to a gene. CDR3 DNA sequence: TGTGCCTGTTCACAGGGGAGAGATCAGCCCCAGCATTTT. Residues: CACSQGRDQPQHF.

The CDR3 loop is CASRDIANYGYTF. In DNA form, the CDR3 reads TGCGCCAGTAGGGACATTGCTAACTATGGCTACACCTTC. The V call is TRBV4-3, the J call TRBJ1-2; tentative D call: TRBD1 (6 bases). This CDR3 is built from 13 residues. The germline V and J ends were trimmed by 9 bases and 0 bases, with 11 bases remaining between them. Germline V gene data show CDR1 as LGHNA and CDR2 as YSLEER.

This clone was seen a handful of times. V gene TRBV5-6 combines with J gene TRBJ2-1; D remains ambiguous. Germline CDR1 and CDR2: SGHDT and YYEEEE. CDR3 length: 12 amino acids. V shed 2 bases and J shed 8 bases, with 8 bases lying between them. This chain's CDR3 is CASSFTIDEQFF. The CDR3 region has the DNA TGTGCCAGCAGCTTCACAATCGATGAGCAGTTCTTC.

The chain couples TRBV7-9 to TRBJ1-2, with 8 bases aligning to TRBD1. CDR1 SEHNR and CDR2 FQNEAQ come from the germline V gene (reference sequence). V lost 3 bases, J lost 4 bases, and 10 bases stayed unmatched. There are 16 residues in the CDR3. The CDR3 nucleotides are TGTGCCAGCAGCTTCAATTCGGACAGGGCACGCTATGGCTACACCTTC. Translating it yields CASSFNSDRARYGYTF.

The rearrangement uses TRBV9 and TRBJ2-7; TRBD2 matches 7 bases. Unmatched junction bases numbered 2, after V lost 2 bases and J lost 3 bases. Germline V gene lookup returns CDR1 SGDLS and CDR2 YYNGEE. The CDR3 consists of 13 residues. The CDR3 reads CASSVGLNYEQYF. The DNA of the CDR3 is TGTGCCAGCAGCGTGGGACTAAACTACGAGCAGTACTTC.

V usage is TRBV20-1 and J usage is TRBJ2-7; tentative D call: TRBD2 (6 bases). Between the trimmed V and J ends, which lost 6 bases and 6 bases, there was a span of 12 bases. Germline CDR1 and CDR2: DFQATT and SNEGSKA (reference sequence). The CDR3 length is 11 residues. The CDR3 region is CSAVRESEQYF. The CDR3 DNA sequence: TGCAGTGCGGTACGGGAGTCCGAGCAGTACTTC.

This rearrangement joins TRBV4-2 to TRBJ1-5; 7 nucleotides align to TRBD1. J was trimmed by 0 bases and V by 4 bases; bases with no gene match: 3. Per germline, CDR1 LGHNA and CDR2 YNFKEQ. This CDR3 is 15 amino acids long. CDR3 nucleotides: TGTGCCAGCAGCCCTGGGACAGCTAGCAATCAGCCCCAGCATTTT. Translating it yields CASSPGTASNQPQHF.

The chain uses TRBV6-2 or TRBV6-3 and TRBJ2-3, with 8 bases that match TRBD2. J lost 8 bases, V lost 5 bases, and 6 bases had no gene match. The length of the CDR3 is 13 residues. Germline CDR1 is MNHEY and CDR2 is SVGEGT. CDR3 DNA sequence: TGTGCCAGCAGTCCGGGGGGGATGCCTACGCAGTATTTT. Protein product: CASSPGGMPTQYF.

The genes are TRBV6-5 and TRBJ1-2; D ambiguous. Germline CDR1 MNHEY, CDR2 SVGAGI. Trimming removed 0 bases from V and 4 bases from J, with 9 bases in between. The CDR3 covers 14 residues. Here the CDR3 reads CASSYSDNFYGYTF. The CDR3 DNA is TGTGCCAGCAGTTACTCTGACAATTTCTATGGCTACACCTTC.

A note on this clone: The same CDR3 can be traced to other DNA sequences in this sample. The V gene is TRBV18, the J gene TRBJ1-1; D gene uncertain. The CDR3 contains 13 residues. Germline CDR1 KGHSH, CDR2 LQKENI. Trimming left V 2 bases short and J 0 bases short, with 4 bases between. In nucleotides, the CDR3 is TGTGCCAGCTCACCAACATTGAACACTGAAGCTTTCTTT. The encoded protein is CASSPTLNTEAFF.

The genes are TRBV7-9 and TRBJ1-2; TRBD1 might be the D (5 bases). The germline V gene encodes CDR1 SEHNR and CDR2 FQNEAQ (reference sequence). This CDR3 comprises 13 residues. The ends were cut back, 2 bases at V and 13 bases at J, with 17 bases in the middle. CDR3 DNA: TGTGCCAGCAGCTTAATTCTGGGACTAACTCTCACCTTC. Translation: CASSLILGLTLTF.

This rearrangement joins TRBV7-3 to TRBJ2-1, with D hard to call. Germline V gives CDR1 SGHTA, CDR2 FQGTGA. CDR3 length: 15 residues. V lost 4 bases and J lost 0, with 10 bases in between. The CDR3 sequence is CASSSGRSSYNEQFF. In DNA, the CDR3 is TGTGCCAGCAGCTCCGGTCGTAGCTCCTACAATGAGCAGTTCTTC.

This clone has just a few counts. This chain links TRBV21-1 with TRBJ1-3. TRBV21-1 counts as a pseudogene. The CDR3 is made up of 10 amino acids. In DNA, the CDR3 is TGTGCCAGCAGCCTATTCACCATATATTTT. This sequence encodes CASSLFTIYF.

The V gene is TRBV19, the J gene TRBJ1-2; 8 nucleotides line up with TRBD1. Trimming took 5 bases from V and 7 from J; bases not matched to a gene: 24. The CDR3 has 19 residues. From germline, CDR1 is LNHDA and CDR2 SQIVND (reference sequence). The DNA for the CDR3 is TGTGCCAGTAGTCCTGCGGCACTCGGGACAGGTCCCCGCGGAGGTGGCTACACCTTC. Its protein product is CASSPAALGTGPRGGGYTF. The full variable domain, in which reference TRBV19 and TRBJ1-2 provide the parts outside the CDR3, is DGGITQSPKYLFRKEGQNVTLSCEQNLNHDAMYWYRQDPGQGLRLIYYSQIVNDFQKGDIAEGYSVSREKKESFPLTVTSAQKNPTAFYLCASSPAALGTGPRGGGYTFGSGTRLTVV.

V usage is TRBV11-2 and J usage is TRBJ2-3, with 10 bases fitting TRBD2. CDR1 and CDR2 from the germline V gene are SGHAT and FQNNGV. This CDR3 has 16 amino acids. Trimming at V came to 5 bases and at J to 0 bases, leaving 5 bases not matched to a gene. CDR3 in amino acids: CASSHSGGLSTDTQYF. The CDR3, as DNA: TGTGCCAGCAGCCATAGCGGGGGGCTGAGCACAGATACGCAGTATTTT. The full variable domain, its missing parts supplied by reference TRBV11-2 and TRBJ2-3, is EAGVAQSPRYKIIEKRQSVAFWCNPISGHATLYWYQQILGQGPKLLIQFQNNGVVDDSQLPKDRFSAERLKGVDSTLKIQPAKLEDSAVYLCASSHSGGLSTDTQYFGPGTRLTVL.